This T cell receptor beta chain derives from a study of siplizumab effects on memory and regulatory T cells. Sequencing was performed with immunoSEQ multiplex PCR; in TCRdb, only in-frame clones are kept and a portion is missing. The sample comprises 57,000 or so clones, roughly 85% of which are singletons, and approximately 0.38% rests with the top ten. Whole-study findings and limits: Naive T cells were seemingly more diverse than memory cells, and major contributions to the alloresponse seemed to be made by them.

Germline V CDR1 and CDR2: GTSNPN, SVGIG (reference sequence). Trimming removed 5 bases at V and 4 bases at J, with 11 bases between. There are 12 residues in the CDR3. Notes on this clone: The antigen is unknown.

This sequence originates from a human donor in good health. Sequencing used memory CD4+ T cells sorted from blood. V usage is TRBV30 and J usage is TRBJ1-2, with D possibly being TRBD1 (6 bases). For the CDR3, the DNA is TGTGCCTGGGCAGGGGATGGCTATGGCTACACCTTC. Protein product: CAWAGDGYGYTF.